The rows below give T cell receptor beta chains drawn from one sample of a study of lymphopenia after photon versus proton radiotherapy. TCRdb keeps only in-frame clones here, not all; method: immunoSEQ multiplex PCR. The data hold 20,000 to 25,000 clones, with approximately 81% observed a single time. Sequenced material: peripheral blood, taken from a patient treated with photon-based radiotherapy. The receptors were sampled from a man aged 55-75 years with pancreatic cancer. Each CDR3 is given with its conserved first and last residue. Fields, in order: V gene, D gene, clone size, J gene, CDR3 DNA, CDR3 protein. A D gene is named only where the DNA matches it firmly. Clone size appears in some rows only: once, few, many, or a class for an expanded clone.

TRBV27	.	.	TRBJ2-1	TGTGCCAGCAAGGAACACTCCTACAATGAGCAGTTCTTC	CASKEHSYNEQFF
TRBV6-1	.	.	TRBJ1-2	TGTGCCAGCAGTGAAGCGCTGAGGGTGTTGGGGGCTGGTGGCTACACCTTC	CASSEALRVLGAGGYTF
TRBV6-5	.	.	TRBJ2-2	TGTGCCAGCAGTTACTCGGGACCTGCCGACACCGGGGAGCTGTTTTTT	CASSYSGPADTGELFF
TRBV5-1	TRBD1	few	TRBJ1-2	TGCGCCAGCAGCTTGAGGACAGGGGGCTCAAACAACTATGGCTACACCTTC	CASSLRTGGSNNYGYTF
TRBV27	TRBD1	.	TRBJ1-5	TGTGCCAGCAGTTTTGACAGGGGGCATGGAAGCAATCAGCCCCAGCATTTT	CASSFDRGHGSNQPQHF
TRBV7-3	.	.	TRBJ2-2	TGTGCCAGCAGGGGGGACTTTTCGAACACCGGGGAGCTGTTTTTT	CASRGDFSNTGELFF
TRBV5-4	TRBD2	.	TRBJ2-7	TGTGCCAGCAGAATAGCGGGGGGGCACTACGAGCAGTACTTC	CASRIAGGHYEQYF
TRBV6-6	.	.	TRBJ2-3	TGTGCCAGCCGCCTCGGGACATTTAGCACAGATACGCAGTATTTT	CASRLGTFSTDTQYF
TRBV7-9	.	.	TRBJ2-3	TGTGCCAGCAGCTTAAGGAGAACCGGAGATACGCAGTATTTT	CASSLRRTGDTQYF
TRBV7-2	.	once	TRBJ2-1	TGTGCCAGCAGCTTAGCGCAGGCCGGGGGCAATGAGCAGTTCTTC	CASSLAQAGGNEQFF
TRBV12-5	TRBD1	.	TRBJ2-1	TGTGCTAGTGGATTCCCGGACAGGTGGCAGTTCTTC	CASGFPDRWQFF
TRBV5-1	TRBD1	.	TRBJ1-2	TGCGCCAGCAGCTCCCTCCAGGGGGCCGTATATGGCTACACCTTC	CASSSLQGAVYGYTF
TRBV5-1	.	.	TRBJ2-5	TGCGCCAGCAGCCCTCGGACAATGGAGACCCAGTACTTC	CASSPRTMETQYF
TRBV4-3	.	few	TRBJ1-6	TGCGCCAGCAGCCAAGACCCCGGGACGGGGAATTCACCCCTCCACTTT	CASSQDPGTGNSPLHF
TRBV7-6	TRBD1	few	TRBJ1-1	TGTGCCAGCAGCGCGGGGACAGCGATGAACACTGAAGCTTTCTTT	CASSAGTAMNTEAFF
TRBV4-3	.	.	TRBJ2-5	TGCGCCAGCAGCCGGCAAGACAGCCCCCAAGAGACCCAGTACTTC	CASSRQDSPQETQYF
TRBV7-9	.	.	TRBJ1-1	TGTGCCAGCAGCTTACTCACTGAAGCTTTCTTT	CASSLLTEAFF
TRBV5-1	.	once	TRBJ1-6	TGCGCCAGCAGCTCCCAGGGTCCAATCAATAATTCACCCCTCCACTTT	CASSSQGPINNSPLHF
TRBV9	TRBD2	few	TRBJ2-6	TGTGCCAGCAGCGGGGGGACTAGCTCCGGGGCCAACGTCCTGACTTTC	CASSGGTSSGANVLTF
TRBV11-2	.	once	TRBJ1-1	TGTGCCAGCACCAAACACACGGGCGGGTTCACTGAAGCTTTCTTT	CASTKHTGGFTEAFF
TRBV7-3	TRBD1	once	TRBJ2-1	TGTGCCAGCAGCGCTCAGGGGGCGGATAGCAATGAGCAGTTCTTC	CASSAQGADSNEQFF
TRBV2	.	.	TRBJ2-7	TGTGCCAGCAGATTTAGCCACGACTTCCAATACGAGCAGTACTTC	CASRFSHDFQYEQYF
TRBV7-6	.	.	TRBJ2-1	TGTGCCAGCAGTAGGGGGACATCCTACAATGAGCAGTTCTTC	CASSRGTSYNEQFF
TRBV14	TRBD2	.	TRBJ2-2	TGTGCCAGCAGATCCGGGACTAGCGGGGGGGCTTCCACCGGGGAGCTGTTTTTT	CASRSGTSGGASTGELFF
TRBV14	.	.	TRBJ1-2	TGTGCCAGCAGATCCATGGGGTCGGCTGGCTACACCTTC	CASRSMGSAGYTF
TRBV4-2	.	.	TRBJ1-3	TGTGCCAGCAGCAGGGGGGGATCCTTGTGGGGAAACACCATATATTTT	CASSRGGSLWGNTIYF
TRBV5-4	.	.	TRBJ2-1	TGTGCCAGCAGCTTGGGGGGGCTTAACAATGAGCAGTTCTTC	CASSLGGLNNEQFF
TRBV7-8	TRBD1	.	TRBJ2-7	TGTGCCAGCAGCACAAGACAGGGACCCTACGAGCAGTACTTC	CASSTRQGPYEQYF
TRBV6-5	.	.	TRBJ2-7	TGTGCCAGCAGTTATAGTGCGGGTGGAGACGAGCAGTACTTC	CASSYSAGGDEQYF
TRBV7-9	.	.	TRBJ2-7	TGTGCCAGCACTCTCCATGAATCGGTCGAGCAGTACTTC	CASTLHESVEQYF
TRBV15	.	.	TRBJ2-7	TGTGCCACCAGCAGAGACCTACCGGGACAAGGTTACGAGCAGTACTTC	CATSRDLPGQGYEQYF
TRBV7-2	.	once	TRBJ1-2	TGTGCCAGCAGCTTACGACGGGGAGGCGAAGGCTACACCTTC	CASSLRRGGEGYTF
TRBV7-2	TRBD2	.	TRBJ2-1	TGTGCCAGCAGCCCCCCGGGACTAATAAGGGACAATGAGCAGTTCTTC	CASSPPGLIRDNEQFF
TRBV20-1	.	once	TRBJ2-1	TGCAGTGCTGGCTACGGGACTTCTCACATCTTC	CSAGYGTSHIF
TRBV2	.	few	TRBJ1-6	TGTGCCAGCAGTGAAGGGATAATGAGTTCACCCCTCCACTTT	CASSEGIMSSPLHF
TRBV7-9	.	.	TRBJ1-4	TGCGCCAGCAGCAAAGAGGGAAGGGAAAAACTGTTTTTT	CASSKEGREKLFF
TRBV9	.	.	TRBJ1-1	TGTGCCAGCAGCGTGTCATCAGTTATGAACACTGAAGCTTTCTTT	CASSVSSVMNTEAFF
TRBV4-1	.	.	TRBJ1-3	TGCGCCAGCAGCCAAGTAGGCAGGGATCGAAACACCATATATTTT	CASSQVGRDRNTIYF
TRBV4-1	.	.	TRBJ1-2	TGCGCCAGCAGCCAAGGGAGGCCTCGTCGGCAGGAACACCGGGATGGCTACACCTTC	CASSQGRPRRQEHRDGYTF
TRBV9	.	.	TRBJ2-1	TGTGCCAGCAGCCTCAACCCCAACGGGCGGCATTACAATGAGCAGTTCTTC	CASSLNPNGRHYNEQFF
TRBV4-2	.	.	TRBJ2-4	TGTGCCAGCAGCCAAGCTGTAGTCCAGAGACTAGCCAAAAACATTCAGTACTTC	CASSQAVVQRLAKNIQYF
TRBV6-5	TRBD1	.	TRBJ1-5	TGTGCCAGCAGTAGGACAGGGGGTCAGCCCCAGCATTTT	CASSRTGGQPQHF
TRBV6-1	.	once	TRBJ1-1	TGTGCCAGCAGTCACATCAGGGAAGAGAACACTGAAGCTTTCTTT	CASSHIREENTEAFF
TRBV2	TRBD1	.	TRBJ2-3	TGTGCCAGCAGTGAGCCCGGGACAGGGAGGCATTTT	CASSEPGTGRHF
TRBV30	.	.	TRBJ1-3	TGTGCCTGGAGCCTCGGACAGCCGAGCTCTGGAAACACCATATATTTT	CAWSLGQPSSGNTIYF
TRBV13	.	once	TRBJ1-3	TGTGCCAGCAGCTTATCGCGGACGTCTGGAAACACCATATATTTT	CASSLSRTSGNTIYF
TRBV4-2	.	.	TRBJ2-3	TGTGCCAGCAGGTCCGCCCTCGGATTCGCAGATACGCAGTATTTT	CASRSALGFADTQYF
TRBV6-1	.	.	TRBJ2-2	TGTGCCAGCAGAACGGTTCTCGCCGGGGAGCTGTTTTTT	CASRTVLAGELFF
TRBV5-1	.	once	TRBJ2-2	TGCGCCAGCACACAGGGCGCGAACACCGGGGAGCTGTTTTTT	CASTQGANTGELFF
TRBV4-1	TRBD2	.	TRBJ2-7	TGCGCCAGCAGCCCAGGGCGGGGGAAGGACGAGCAGTACTTC	CASSPGRGKDEQYF
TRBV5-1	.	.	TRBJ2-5	TGCGCCAGCAGCTTGTGGGCTCAGGGGACGGAGACCCAGTACTTC	CASSLWAQGTETQYF
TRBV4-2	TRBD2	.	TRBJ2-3	TGTGCCAGCAGCCTCTCGACGAGCGGGGGAGGGGATACGCAGTATTTT	CASSLSTSGGGDTQYF
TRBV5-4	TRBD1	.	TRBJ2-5	TGTGCCAGCAGCATCGACAGGGTTTCGGGGGAGACCCAGTACTTC	CASSIDRVSGETQYF